The clone carrying this T cell receptor (beta chain) showed up many times. CDR3 size: 12 residues. Trimming took 7 bases from V and 1 from J, leaving 7 bases between them. Through Arm-PCR of CDR3 regions and iRepertoire HTBI primers, TCR beta libraries were built. TCRdb analysed the multiplex PCR reads with MiXCR anew, one entry per CDR3 protein. The data show about 660,000 distinct CDR3 sequences, roughly 30% seen once. These data come from a study of regulatory T cells in long-lasting Graves disease. Specified time point: persistent/refractory GD, antithyroid drugs over 5 years with positive TRAb. PBMC-extracted RNA yielded the TCR library.

The receptor's source is a female donor with Graves disease. The sample in question was peripheral blood mononuclear cells (PBMCs), obtained when the disease was refractory, from a patient treated with antithyroid drugs. This rearrangement joins TRBV12-3 or TRBV12-4 to TRBJ1-1; D unresolved. CDR3 bases: TGTGCCAGCAACAGCCAGAACACTGAAGCTTTCTTT. This gives the protein CASNSQNTEAFF.